This T cell receptor beta chain was sequenced during a study of identical twins. General study points: Surplus twin overlap in beta out-of-frame sequences was less pronounced.

This clonotype has a handful of counts. Its antigen is currently unknown. Trimming left V 5 bases short and J 3 bases short, with 10 bases between. The CDR3 sequence is 12 residues long. Germline V CDR1 and CDR2: SQVTM, ANQGSEA. One entry per CDR3 protein, called by TCRdb with MiXCR from the 5' RACE reads. The table records under 900,000 distinct CDR3 sequences, roughly 20% of them present only once. The same sample was also studied in work on T cells expressing NK-cell markers. This second study notes: Dominant NKG2C+ clonotypes in six donors made up roughly 1.0-8% of CD8+ T cells.

The TCR sequence derives from a woman between 18 and 29 years old in good health. Sequencing used PBMCs. This rearrangement joins TRBV29-1 to TRBJ1-1; D gene unclear. The chain's CDR3 is CSVRRVDTEAFF. CDR3 in DNA: TGCAGCGTTCGAAGGGTCGACACTGAAGCTTTCTTT.